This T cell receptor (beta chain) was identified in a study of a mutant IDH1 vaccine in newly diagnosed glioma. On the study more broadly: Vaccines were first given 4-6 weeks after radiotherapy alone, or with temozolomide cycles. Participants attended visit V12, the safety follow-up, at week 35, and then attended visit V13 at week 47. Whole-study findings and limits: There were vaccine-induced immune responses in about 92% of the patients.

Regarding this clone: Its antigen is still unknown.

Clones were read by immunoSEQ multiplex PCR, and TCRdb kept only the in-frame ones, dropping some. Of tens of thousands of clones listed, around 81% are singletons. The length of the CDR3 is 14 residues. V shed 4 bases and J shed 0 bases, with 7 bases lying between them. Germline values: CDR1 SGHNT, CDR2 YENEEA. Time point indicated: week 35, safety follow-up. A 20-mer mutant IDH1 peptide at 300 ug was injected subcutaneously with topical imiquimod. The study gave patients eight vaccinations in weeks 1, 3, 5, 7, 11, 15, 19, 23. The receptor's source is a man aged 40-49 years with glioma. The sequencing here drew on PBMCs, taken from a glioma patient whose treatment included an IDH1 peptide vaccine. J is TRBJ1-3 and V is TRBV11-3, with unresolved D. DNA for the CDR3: TGTGCCAGCAGCTACGATTCCTCTGGAAACACCATATATTTT. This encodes CASSYDSSGNTIYF. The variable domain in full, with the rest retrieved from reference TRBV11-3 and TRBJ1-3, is EAGVVQSPRYKIIEKKQPVAFWCNPISGHNTLYWYLQNLGQGPELLIRYENEEAVDDSQLPKDRFSAERLKGVDSTLKIQPAELGDSAVYLCASSYDSSGNTIYFGEGSWLTVV.